This T cell receptor (beta chain) was sequenced during a study of T-cell reconstitution after alpha-beta-depleted transplantation in children (dated by TCRdb to 2015 to 2016). The study in broad terms: T-cell immune reconstitution after TCRalphabeta/CD19-depleted allogeneic hematopoietic cell transplantation in children was quantitatively tracked in the study by means of TCR repertoire profiling.

To prepare the library, PCR was applied. Sequencing instrument: Illumina HiSeq 2500. Molecular barcoding was employed in the preparation of TCR libraries, with unique molecular identifiers being used to normalize TCRbeta repertoire quantification. In TCRdb, the public reads were trimmed at Q25 with fastp and aligned with MiXCR, with productive beta chains retained. Entries that share a CDR3 protein sequence are merged under the most common genes and DNA. The sample contains about 150,000 distinct CDR3 sequences, roughly 8.8% of them found a single time. The ten largest clonotypes hold 15% to 20% of the sample. This clonotype was observed many times. Its antigen is unknown. No much larger clone is present one base from it, and per-base qualities are unavailable. The CDR3 runs 13 amino acids, cysteine and phenylalanine included. Only CDR3 DNA is held: 39 bases, read in frame from base 1. The germline V gene (reference sequence) specifies DFQATT as CDR1 and SNEGSKA as CDR2. V and J are truncated by 1 base and 8 bases respectively, leaving an intervening sequence of 12 bases.

Interpreted using the paper, the treatment or condition label stands for: allogeneic hematopoietic cell transplantation with graft depleted of TCRalphabeta T cells and CD19 B cells. The transplant recipients were children given TCRalphabeta/CD19-depleted allogeneic hematopoietic cell grafts. Here is what the overall study found, with its caveats: The high TCRbeta diversity at day 60 in some patients was ascribed to recipient T cells and intrathymic progenitors that had survived conditioning. Over the following months the frequencies of hyperexpanded clones went down, and after one year T-cell counts and TCRbeta diversity were mostly credited to newly produced T cells. About two months after transplant, the apparently early recovery of alphabetaT-cell counts reportedly depended on just several hundred clones that had expanded rapidly and came from non-depleted graft cells.

The sequence links TRBV20-1 to TRBJ2-1, with the D gene not confidently named. The sequence was collected from a female patient aged 2-10 years who had a stem cell transplant for congenital amegakaryocytic thrombocytopenia, so the T cells may come from the graft donor. Sequenced material: PBMCs, mostly from graft donor cells, taken 180 days after TCRalphabeta/CD19-depleted stem cell transplant. The DNA reads as follows: TGCAGTGCTAGAGCCCCGTTTGGCGATGAGCAGTTCTTC. It encodes CSARAPFGDEQFF.